This T cell receptor beta chain was sequenced for a study of T-cell reconstitution after alpha-beta-depleted transplantation in children. Study-level results: T-cell counts and diversity were attributed mostly to newly produced T cells one year after transplant. The study traced high day-60 TCRbeta diversity in some patients to surviving recipient T cells and thymic progenitors. In patients about two months after transplant, alpha-beta T cells reportedly arose from several hundred expanded graft clones.

This clonotype turned up a few times. Its specificity is not known. V gave up 3 bases and J gave up 0 bases, with 18 bases separating them. Germline V CDR1 and CDR2: MNHEY, SVGAGI. The CDR3 is 19 residues long. This sample's TCRbeta library carried unique molecular identifier barcodes. In TCRdb, the PCR reads were re-called with MiXCR into one record per CDR3 protein. Among fewer than 1 million distinct CDR3 sequences listed, roughly 15% were seen once. This TCR derives from a male patient younger than 18 who had a stem cell transplant for acute lymphoblastic leukemia, so the T cells may come from the graft donor. The specimen comprised PBMCs, mostly from graft donor cells, sampled 360 days after TCRalphabeta/CD19-depleted stem cell transplant. This chain connects TRBV6-5 to TRBJ2-6; TRBD1 might be the D (6 bases). Here the CDR3 DNA reads TGTGCCAGCAGTTATTACGGACAGCTGGGGAGCTCTGGGGCCAACGTCCTGACTTTC. This translates into CASSYYGQLGSSGANVLTF.